A selection of T cell receptor beta chains follows, all from one sample in a study of blood T cell repertoires in COVID-19. The table came from immunoSEQ multiplex PCR; TCRdb's copy has only in-frame clones and leaves some out. Found here are some 73,000 clones, 85% of them singletons; the top ten hold around 32%. The sequenced sample consisted of peripheral blood. The source of these receptors is a woman of 80 years or more with active or convalescent COVID-19. Each CDR3 is given with its conserved first and last residue. A D gene is named only where the DNA matches it firmly. Size values are once, few and many counts, or a class for expanded clones, and some rows have none.

clone_size: .; j_call: TRBJ1-3; d_call: .; v_call: TRBV9; cdr3_aa: CASSPQVGGPGNTIYF; cdr3_nt: TGTGCCAGCAGCCCCCAGGTTGGAGGACCGGGAAACACCATATATTTT
clone_size: once; j_call: TRBJ2-7; d_call: .; v_call: TRBV6-2/TRBV6-3; cdr3_aa: CASSVIAYEQYF; cdr3_nt: TGTGCCAGCAGTGTCATAGCCTACGAGCAGTACTTC
clone_size: .; j_call: TRBJ2-7; d_call: .; v_call: TRBV30; cdr3_aa: CAWSVLKAGEQYF; cdr3_nt: TGTGCCTGGAGTGTATTAAAAGCGGGTGAGCAGTACTTC
clone_size: once; j_call: TRBJ1-4; d_call: .; v_call: TRBV28; cdr3_aa: CASARPGTNEKLFF; cdr3_nt: TGTGCCAGCGCTCGCCCAGGAACTAATGAAAAACTGTTTTTT
clone_size: .; j_call: TRBJ2-2; d_call: TRBD1; v_call: TRBV25-1; cdr3_aa: CASAGTGYLTGELFF; cdr3_nt: TGTGCCAGCGCCGGGACAGGCTATTTGACCGGGGAGCTGTTTTTT
clone_size: .; j_call: TRBJ1-1; d_call: .; v_call: TRBV11-2; cdr3_aa: CASRLQGSTEAFF; cdr3_nt: TGTGCCAGCAGACTACAGGGTTCCACTGAAGCTTTCTTT
clone_size: .; j_call: TRBJ2-2; d_call: .; v_call: TRBV28; cdr3_aa: CASRTRTSTGELFF; cdr3_nt: TGTGCCAGCAGAACCAGGACATCCACCGGGGAGCTGTTTTTT
clone_size: .; j_call: TRBJ1-6; d_call: .; v_call: TRBV27; cdr3_aa: CASSLAIRGNSPLHF; cdr3_nt: TGTGCCAGCAGTTTAGCGATCAGGGGTAATTCACCCCTCCACTTT
clone_size: .; j_call: TRBJ1-2; d_call: TRBD1; v_call: TRBV27; cdr3_aa: CASTTDRDFYYGYTF; cdr3_nt: TGTGCCAGCACAACGGACAGGGACTTCTACTATGGCTACACCTTC
clone_size: .; j_call: TRBJ2-7; d_call: TRBD2; v_call: TRBV11-2; cdr3_aa: CASSPYRLAGGLSYEQYF; cdr3_nt: TGTGCCAGCAGCCCATACCGACTAGCGGGGGGCCTCTCCTACGAGCAGTACTTC
clone_size: .; j_call: TRBJ2-7; d_call: .; v_call: TRBV7-8; cdr3_aa: CASSLGGDIGLEQYF; cdr3_nt: TGTGCCAGCAGCTTAGGGGGGGATATCGGTCTCGAGCAGTACTTC
clone_size: .; j_call: TRBJ2-1; d_call: .; v_call: TRBV6-6; cdr3_aa: CASSPPSWRGLYNEQFF; cdr3_nt: TGTGCCAGCAGTCCTCCTTCCTGGCGGGGGCTTTACAATGAGCAGTTCTTC
clone_size: .; j_call: TRBJ2-1; d_call: TRBD2; v_call: TRBV10-3; cdr3_aa: CAIRVAGGPGNEQFF; cdr3_nt: TGTGCCATCAGGGTGGCGGGGGGGCCGGGGAATGAGCAGTTCTTC
clone_size: once; j_call: TRBJ1-4; d_call: TRBD1; v_call: TRBV4-1; cdr3_aa: CASSSRTGEEKLFF; cdr3_nt: TGCGCCAGCAGCTCGAGGACAGGGGAGGAAAAACTGTTTTTT
clone_size: .; j_call: TRBJ1-1; d_call: .; v_call: TRBV10-1; cdr3_aa: CASSESGGTEAFF; cdr3_nt: TGCGCCAGCAGTGAGTCTGGCGGCACTGAAGCTTTCTTT
clone_size: .; j_call: TRBJ2-1; d_call: .; v_call: TRBV19; cdr3_aa: CASSILFPTGGQDEQFF; cdr3_nt: TGTGCCAGTAGTATACTATTCCCCACTGGGGGCCAGGATGAGCAGTTCTTC
clone_size: .; j_call: TRBJ1-2; d_call: .; v_call: TRBV19; cdr3_aa: CASSHGEPYGYTF; cdr3_nt: TGTGCCAGTAGTCACGGAGAGCCCTATGGCTACACCTTC
clone_size: .; j_call: TRBJ1-2; d_call: TRBD1; v_call: TRBV7-9; cdr3_aa: CASSLRDSYGYTF; cdr3_nt: TGTGCCAGCAGCCTAAGGGACAGCTATGGCTACACCTTC
clone_size: .; j_call: TRBJ1-2; d_call: .; v_call: TRBV28; cdr3_aa: CASSLNGDIYGYTF; cdr3_nt: TGTGCCAGCAGTTTAAACGGTGACATCTATGGCTACACCTTC
clone_size: .; j_call: TRBJ1-5; d_call: .; v_call: TRBV7-2; cdr3_aa: CASSSHRQPQHF; cdr3_nt: TGTGCCAGCAGCTCCCACCGGCAGCCCCAGCATTTT